These 22 T cell receptor beta chains were sequenced from one sample in a study of blood T cell repertoires in COVID-19. Here immunoSEQ multiplex PCR was the method, and the copy in TCRdb shows in-frame clones only, minus some. Of 200,000 to 250,000 clones listed, under 90% are singletons. Sequencing was done on a sample of peripheral blood. All receptors derive from a man between 60 and 75 years old who had recovered from COVID-19.

The chain links TRBV4-1 to TRBJ1-5; D is ambiguous. The CDR3 runs 17 residues. The V and J ends lost 2 bases and 0 bases respectively, with 14 bases between them. Per the germline V gene, CDR1 is MGHRA and CDR2 is YSYEKL. CDR3 coding DNA: TGCGCCAGCAGCCAATCCGGACCCGGGAGTAGCAATCAGCCCCAGCATTTT. Its protein product is CASSQSGPGSSNQPQHF.

The chain employs TRBV3-1 (or the pseudogene TRBV3-2) and TRBJ1-5, with 9 nucleotides matching TRBD1. In germline, CDR1 is LGHDT, CDR2 YNNKEL (reference sequence). V lost 3 bases and J lost 6; bases outside the gene matches: 3. The CDR3 has 14 residues. CDR3: CASSQDRGFQPQHF. The CDR3 coding sequence is TGTGCCAGCAGCCAGGACAGGGGTTTTCAGCCCCAGCATTTT.

A single count supports this clone. The same CDR3 also results from other DNA sequences found in this sample. This chain joins TRBV5-1 and TRBJ1-1, with D unresolved. CDR3 length: 14 amino acids. Trimming left V 0 bases short and J 0 bases short, with 6 bases between. Germline V gene sequence: CDR1 SGHRS, CDR2 YFSETQ. The CDR3 spells CASSLERVNTEAFF. As DNA, the CDR3 is TGCGCCAGCAGCTTGGAACGGGTGAACACTGAAGCTTTCTTT.

This chain uses TRBV5-4 with TRBJ2-7; 9 nucleotides agree with TRBD1. CDR3 length equals 15 residues. With V trimmed by 2 bases and J by 4 bases, 7 bases remained unmatched. Germline lookup yields CDR1 SGHNT and CDR2 YYREEE (reference sequence). The CDR3 loop reads CASSLGTGKAYEQYF. CDR3 nucleotides: TGTGCCAGCAGCTTAGGGACAGGGAAGGCTTACGAGCAGTACTTC.

The chain links TRBV7-7 to TRBJ2-5, with 12 bases that match TRBD2. Germline assignment: CDR1 SSHAT and CDR2 FNYEAQ (reference sequence). With V trimmed by 8 bases and J by 5 bases, 12 bases remained unmatched. The CDR3 consists of 16 residues. This CDR3 reads CASSLAGGRRRETQYF. The DNA for the CDR3 is TGTGCCAGCTCACTAGCGGGGGGCCGGCGGCGGGAGACCCAGTACTTC.

V and J are TRBV5-4 and TRBJ2-3; the match to TRBD2 covers 10 bases. The V gene's germline CDR1 is SGHNT and CDR2 YYREEE (reference sequence). This CDR3 is 16 amino acids long. V dropped 5 bases and J dropped 3; count of bases not matched to a gene: 9. This chain's CDR3 is CASRGRAGGLTDTQYF. CDR3 bases: TGTGCCAGCAGGGGGCGAGCGGGGGGGCTGACAGATACGCAGTATTTT.

The V and J genes are TRBV6-5 and TRBJ1-3; 8 bases fit TRBD1. The germline V gene encodes CDR1 MNHEY and CDR2 SVGAGI. Trimming cost V 0 bases and J 8 bases; bases outside gene matches: 9. The CDR3 length is 16 residues. The CDR3 DNA reads as TGTGCCAGCAGTTACTCGGACAGGGCAGTTTCGGACACCATATATTTT. It is translated as CASSYSDRAVSDTIYF.

The J gene is TRBJ2-2, the V gene TRBV7-2; 7 bases match TRBD2. The length of the CDR3 is 17 residues. Germline trimming cut 1 base from V and 5 bases from J; bases unmatched to any gene: 10. The germline gives CDR1 SGHTA, CDR2 FQGNSA. In DNA form, the CDR3 reads TGTGCCAGCAGCTTAGACTCAGGCGGGGGTAGGACCGGGGAGCTGTTTTTT. It encodes CASSLDSGGGRTGELFF.

This chain joins TRBV19 and TRBJ2-7, with TRBD1 matching over 9 bases. CDR1 is LNHDA and CDR2 is SQIVND in the germline V gene (reference sequence). The trim removed 5 bases at V and 3 bases at J, leaving 8 bases unmatched. This CDR3 spans 15 amino acids. The CDR3 sequence is CASSPGTGIRYEQYF. The CDR3 DNA sequence: TGTGCCAGTAGTCCCGGGACAGGGATACGCTACGAGCAGTACTTC.

In nucleotides, the CDR3 is TGTGCCAGCAGCTTCCTCCCAGGGCCTCAAGAGACCCAGTACTTC. The encoded protein is CASSFLPGPQETQYF. This sequence joins TRBV7-3 and TRBJ2-5, with D possibly being TRBD1 (5 bases). Trimming left V 3 bases short and J 2 bases short, with 13 bases between. Germline V CDR1 and CDR2: SGHTA, FQGTGA. There are 15 residues in the CDR3.

The chain links TRBV7-9 to TRBJ1-1, with 9 bases identical to TRBD1. With V trimmed by 5 bases and J by 5 bases, 6 bases remained unmatched. The CDR3 contains 14 residues. CDR1 SEHNR and CDR2 FQNEAQ come from the germline V gene (reference sequence). The CDR3 region is CASSGRTGETEAFF. The DNA for the CDR3 is TGTGCCAGCAGCGGTAGGACAGGGGAGACTGAAGCTTTCTTT. Supplemented by reference TRBV7-9 and TRBJ1-1, the full variable domain reads DTGVSQNPRHKITKRGQNVTFRCDPISEHNRLYWYRQTLGQGPEFLTYFQNEAQLEKSRLLSDRFSAERPKGSFSTLEIQRTEQGDSAMYLCASSGRTGETEAFFGQGTRLTVV.

The chain links TRBV2 to TRBJ1-5; no definite D call. The CDR3 consists of 14 residues. Germline CDR1 SNHLY, CDR2 FYNNEI. V was pared by 3 bases and J by 4 bases, with 10 bases between. CDR3 sequence: CASSDRSSNQPQHF. CDR3 nucleotides: TGTGCCAGCAGTGACAGGTCCTCGAATCAGCCCCAGCATTTT.

The genes are TRBV12-3 or TRBV12-4 and TRBJ1-2; TRBD1 might be the D (5 bases). There are 13 residues in the CDR3. V gave up 3 bases and J gave up 8 bases, with 13 bases separating them. CDR3 coding DNA: TGTGCCAGCAGTTTCATGGGGGGATACGGCTACACCTTC. This translates into CASSFMGGYGYTF.

This sequence joins TRBV5-1 and TRBJ2-1, with 10 bases lining up with TRBD2. Germline CDR1 is SGHRS and CDR2 is YFSETQ. After removal of 2 bases from V and 9 bases from J, the junction contained 8 bases not matched to a gene. The CDR3 has 15 amino acids. CDR3 loop: CASSFAAGGLGEQFF. CDR3 DNA sequence: TGCGCCAGCAGCTTCGCAGCGGGAGGGCTTGGTGAGCAGTTCTTC.

V gene TRBV10-3 combines with J gene TRBJ2-7; 7 nucleotides align to TRBD1. V shed 11 bases and J 0 bases; nucleotides not matched to a gene: 4. Germline V CDR1 and CDR2: ENHRY, SYGVKD. The CDR3 runs to 12 residues. The CDR3 DNA sequence: TGTGCCTCCAGGGGGTCCTCCTACGAGCAGTACTTC. It encodes CASRGSSYEQYF.

This clone has just one count. The chain carries TRBV27 and TRBJ2-1; 12 bases line up with TRBD2. Trimming took 5 bases from V and 7 from J; bases not matched to a gene: 3. The CDR3 loop spans 14 amino acids. CDR1 is MNHEY, CDR2 SMNVEV, per germline (reference sequence). The CDR3 protein is CASSVTSGRNEQFF. The DNA for the CDR3 is TGTGCCAGCAGTGTGACTAGCGGGAGAAATGAGCAGTTCTTC.

V usage is TRBV27 and J usage is TRBJ2-7, with unresolved D. V was clipped by 2 bases and J by 0 bases, with 8 bases between them. This CDR3 has 14 residues. Germline CDR1 is MNHEY and CDR2 is SMNVEV (reference sequence). CDR3 DNA sequence: TGTGCCAGCAGTTTAACAGTAAGCTCCTACGAGCAGTACTTC. It encodes CASSLTVSSYEQYF.

The chain recombines TRBV6-5 with TRBJ2-2; D uncertain. The germline V gene encodes CDR1 MNHEY and CDR2 SVGAGI. V was clipped by 5 bases and J by 4 bases, with 11 bases between them. The CDR3 consists of 14 residues. CDR3 loop: CASSTKAGTGELFF. In DNA form, the CDR3 reads TGTGCCAGCAGTACTAAGGCCGGCACCGGGGAGCTGTTTTTT.

V and J are TRBV7-3 and TRBJ2-1; a weak D match, TRBD1 (6 bases). Trimming pared 4 bases from V and 7 bases from J, leaving 11 bases between. The CDR3 contains 13 residues. From germline, CDR1 is SGHTA and CDR2 FQGTGA. CDR3 sequence reads: CASSSGAGNEQFF. The DNA for the CDR3 is TGTGCCAGCAGCTCAGGGGCTGGGAATGAGCAGTTCTTC.

The genes are TRBV12-3 or TRBV12-4 and TRBJ2-1; no reliable D call. This CDR3 is built from 11 residues. V shed 3 bases and J shed 9 bases, with 6 bases lying between them. Here the CDR3 reads CASSFSVEQFF. CDR3 sequence (DNA): TGTGCCAGCAGTTTTTCCGTTGAGCAGTTCTTC.

The chain joins TRBV7-6 to TRBJ2-7, with a tentative D call TRBD1 (6 bases). Trimming stripped 5 bases from V and 2 bases from J, with 16 bases between. Germline-derived CDR1 and CDR2 are SGHVS and FNYEAQ. The CDR3 is made up of 15 amino acids. In DNA, the CDR3 is TGTGCCAGCAGCCCCATACAGGGTTTTACCTACGAGCAGTACTTC. Translation: CASSPIQGFTYEQYF.

The V gene is TRBV5-5, the J gene TRBJ1-5, with 12 positions matching TRBD1. The CDR3 is 16 amino acids. Germline CDR1 reads SGHKS; CDR2 reads YYEKEE (reference sequence). The J segment lost 7 bases and the V segment lost 0 bases, leaving 5 bases of the junction unmatched. The CDR3 spells CASSLEGTGGDQPQHF. CDR3 sequence (DNA): TGTGCCAGCAGCTTGGAAGGGACAGGGGGCGACCAGCCCCAGCATTTT.